Below are 15 T cell receptor beta chains sequenced from a single sample in a study of OX40 agonist ivuxolimab in advanced cancers. Profiling relied on immunoSEQ multiplex PCR, and the TCRdb table lists in-frame clones only, not all of them. The table records tens of thousands of clones, approximately 88% of them present only once. This specimen was CD4+ or CD8+ T cells sorted from blood, taken in a trial of the OX40 agonist ivuxolimab. All receptors derive from an adult with an advanced solid tumor such as melanoma, head and neck, liver or kidney cancer.

This chain connects TRBV20-1 to TRBJ1-1; the D gene is possibly TRBD1 (6 bases). There are 11 residues in the CDR3. V gave up 6 bases and J gave up 3 bases, with 8 bases separating them. Germline V CDR1 and CDR2: DFQATT, SNEGSKA (reference sequence). CDR3 loop: CSAQGHTEAFF. The DNA for the CDR3 is TGCAGTGCACAGGGTCACACTGAAGCTTTCTTT.

The chain employs TRBV30 and TRBJ2-7; D may be TRBD1 (6 bases). V lost 1 base, J lost 7 bases, and 20 bases lay in between. The CDR3 runs 15 residues. Germline V gene lookup returns CDR1 GTSNPN and CDR2 SVGIG (reference sequence). CDR3 region: CAWSGVSRDTGEQYF. CDR3 in DNA: TGTGCCTGGAGTGGGGTCTCCCGGGACACGGGGGAGCAGTACTTC.

The chain combines TRBV25-1 with TRBJ2-1; D perhaps matches TRBD1 (6 bases). V lost 6 bases and J 0 bases, leaving 12 bases between the germline ends. The CDR3 is made up of 15 amino acids. Germline CDR1 MGHDK, CDR2 SYGVNS. The CDR3 protein is CASRSGTFSYNEQFF. The DNA for the CDR3 is TGTGCCAGCAGATCCGGGACATTCTCCTACAATGAGCAGTTCTTC.

V usage is TRBV15 and J usage is TRBJ1-6; D uncertain. Between the trimmed V and J ends, which lost 1 base and 10 bases, there was a span of 11 bases. The CDR3 consists of 14 residues. CDR1 is LNHNV and CDR2 is YYDKDF in the germline V gene (reference sequence). The CDR3 DNA reads as TGTGCCACCAGCAGAGTGGTTGGGTCCTCACCCCTCCACTTT. Translating it yields CATSRVVGSSPLHF.

The rearrangement links TRBV18 to TRBJ1-5; D might be TRBD1 (5 bases). CDR1 is KGHSH, CDR2 LQKENI, per germline. The CDR3 length is 16 residues. The germline V and J ends were trimmed by 3 bases and 1 base, with 13 bases remaining between them. The CDR3 region has the DNA TGTGCCAGCTCACCCGGGACGCTTGCCAGCAATCAGCCCCAGCATTTT. Translation gives CASSPGTLASNQPQHF.

V gene TRBV7-2 combines with J gene TRBJ1-2; D is undetermined. From germline, CDR1 is SGHTA and CDR2 FQGNSA. CDR3 size: 15 residues. The V end lost 3 bases, the J end lost 0 bases, and 11 bases lay between the germline ends. In DNA, the CDR3 is TGTGCCAGCAGCTTGGCGGGCCCGGCTAACTATGGCTACACCTTC. It translates to CASSLAGPANYGYTF.

V is TRBV2 and J is TRBJ1-3; D gene ambiguous. Germline assignment: CDR1 SNHLY and CDR2 FYNNEI. V gave up 6 bases and J gave up 0 bases, with 15 bases separating them. The CDR3 spans 16 residues. As DNA, the CDR3 is TGTGCCAGCAGGCCCATCACGGGAGACTCTGGAAACACCATATATTTT. This gives the protein CASRPITGDSGNTIYF.

V and J are TRBV10-1 and TRBJ2-6; D gene uncertain. This CDR3 is built from 16 residues. CDR1 and CDR2 (germline): WNHNN, SYGVQD (reference sequence). The V end lost 5 bases, the J end lost 5 bases, and 16 bases lay between the germline ends. This CDR3 is CASSPIAQSRANVLTF. Written as DNA, the CDR3 is TGCGCCAGCAGTCCAATCGCACAAAGTCGGGCCAACGTCCTGACTTTC.

The chain uses TRBV4-2 and TRBJ2-1, with 11 bases fitting TRBD2. The germline V gene encodes CDR1 LGHNA and CDR2 YNFKEQ. The CDR3 runs to 17 residues. V lost 0 bases to trimming and J lost 6 bases; unmatched junction nucleotides: 7. The CDR3 bases are TGTGCCAGCAGCCAAGATTTTGAACTAGCGGGAGCCAATGAGCAGTTCTTC. Encoded protein: CASSQDFELAGANEQFF.

J is TRBJ1-1 and V is TRBV10-2, with D perhaps matching TRBD1 (5 bases). The germline CDR1 and CDR2 sequences are WSHSY and SAAADI. Between the trimmed V and J ends, which lost 7 bases and 5 bases, there was a span of 14 bases. The CDR3 is made up of 13 amino acids. The CDR3 nucleotides read TGCGCCAGCACCCCCGGGGGTCGGACTGAAGCTTTCTTT. This translates into CASTPGGRTEAFF.

CDR3 region: CASSSQYEQYF. CDR3 nucleotides: TGTGCCAGCAGCTCCCAGTACGAGCAGTACTTC. This chain uses TRBV5-6 with TRBJ2-5; D not resolved. The J call may be mistaken, given a closer DNA end match to TRBJ2-7. Germline V lookup: CDR1 SGHDT, CDR2 YYEEEE. The CDR3 is 11 residues long.

This chain links TRBV6-5 with TRBJ1-1, with a weak D call TRBD1 (6 bases). CDR1 is MNHEY and CDR2 is SVGAGI in the germline V gene. The V end lost 5 bases, the J end lost 3 bases, and 13 bases lay between the germline ends. The CDR3 extends over 14 amino acids. The CDR3 loop reads CASSKKGGDTEAFF. The CDR3 nucleotides are TGTGCCAGCAGTAAAAAGGGGGGGGACACTGAAGCTTTCTTT.

J is TRBJ1-2 and V is TRBV28; D is perhaps TRBD1 (6 bases). From germline, CDR1 is MDHEN and CDR2 SYDVKM. This CDR3 has 11 amino acids. Trimming removed 6 bases from V and 5 bases from J, with 7 bases in between. CDR3 nucleotides: TGTGCCAGCAGGAGGGGGTATGGCTACACCTTC. It codes for CASRRGYGYTF.

The chain employs TRBV2 and TRBJ2-7; D gene ambiguous. Germline V lookup: CDR1 SNHLY, CDR2 FYNNEI. The CDR3 is made up of 13 amino acids. With 1 base removed from V and 3 bases from J, the gap between germline ends came to 7 bases. In nucleotides, the CDR3 is TGTGCCAGCAGTGAAGGGTTAGGCTACGAGCAGTACTTC. Translation: CASSEGLGYEQYF. Looking up the rest from reference TRBV2 and TRBJ2-7 gives the full variable domain: EPEVTQTPSHQVTQMGQEVILRCVPISNHLYFYWYRQILGQKVEFLVSFYNNEISEKSEIFDDQFSVERPDGSNFTLKIRSTKLEDSAMYFCASSEGLGYEQYFGPGTRLTVT.

This clone was detected a few times. This chain joins TRBV30 and TRBJ2-3; unclear D gene. Germline loops: CDR1 GTSNPN, CDR2 SVGIG (reference sequence). With 0 bases removed from V and 1 base from J, the gap between germline ends came to 11 bases. CDR3 length equals 15 residues. CDR3 loop: CAWSVYSIGTDTQYF. In nucleotides, the CDR3 is TGTGCCTGGAGTGTATACAGTATAGGCACAGATACGCAGTATTTT.